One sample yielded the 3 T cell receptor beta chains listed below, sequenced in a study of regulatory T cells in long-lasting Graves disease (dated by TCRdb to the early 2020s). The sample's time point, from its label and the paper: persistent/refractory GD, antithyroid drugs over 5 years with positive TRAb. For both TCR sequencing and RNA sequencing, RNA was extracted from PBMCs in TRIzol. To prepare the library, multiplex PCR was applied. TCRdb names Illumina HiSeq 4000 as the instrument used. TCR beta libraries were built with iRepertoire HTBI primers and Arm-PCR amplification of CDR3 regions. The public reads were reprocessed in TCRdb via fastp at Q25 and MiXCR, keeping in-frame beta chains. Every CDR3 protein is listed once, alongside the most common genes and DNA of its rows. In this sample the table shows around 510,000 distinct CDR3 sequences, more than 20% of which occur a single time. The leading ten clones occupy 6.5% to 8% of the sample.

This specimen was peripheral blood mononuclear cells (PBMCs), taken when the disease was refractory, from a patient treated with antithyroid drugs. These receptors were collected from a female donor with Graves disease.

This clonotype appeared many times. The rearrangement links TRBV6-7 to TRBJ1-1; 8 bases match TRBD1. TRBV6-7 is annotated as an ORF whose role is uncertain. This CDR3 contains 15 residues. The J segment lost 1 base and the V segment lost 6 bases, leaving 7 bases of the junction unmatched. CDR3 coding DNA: TGTGCCAGCAGACGACAGGGGATTCAGAACACTGAAGCTTTCTTT. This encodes CASRRQGIQNTEAFF.

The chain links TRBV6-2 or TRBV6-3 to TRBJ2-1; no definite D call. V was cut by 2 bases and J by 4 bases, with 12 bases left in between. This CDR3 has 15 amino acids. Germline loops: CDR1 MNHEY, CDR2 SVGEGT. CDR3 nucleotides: TGTGCCAGCAGTTACGTAGCTTACAGTTACAATGAGCAGTTCTTC. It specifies CASSYVAYSYNEQFF.

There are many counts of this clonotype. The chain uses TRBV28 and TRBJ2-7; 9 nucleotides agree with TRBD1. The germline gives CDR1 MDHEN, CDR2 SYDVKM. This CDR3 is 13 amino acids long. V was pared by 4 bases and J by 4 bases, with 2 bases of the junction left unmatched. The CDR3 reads CASSYRGRYEQYF. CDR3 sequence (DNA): TGTGCCAGCAGTTACAGGGGGCGTTACGAGCAGTACTTC. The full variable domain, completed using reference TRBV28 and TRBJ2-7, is DVKVTQSSRYLVKRTGEKVFLECVQDMDHENMFWYRQDPGLGLRLIYFSYDVKMKEKGDIPEGYSVSREKKERFSLILESASTNQTSMYLCASSYRGRYEQYFGPGTRLTVT.